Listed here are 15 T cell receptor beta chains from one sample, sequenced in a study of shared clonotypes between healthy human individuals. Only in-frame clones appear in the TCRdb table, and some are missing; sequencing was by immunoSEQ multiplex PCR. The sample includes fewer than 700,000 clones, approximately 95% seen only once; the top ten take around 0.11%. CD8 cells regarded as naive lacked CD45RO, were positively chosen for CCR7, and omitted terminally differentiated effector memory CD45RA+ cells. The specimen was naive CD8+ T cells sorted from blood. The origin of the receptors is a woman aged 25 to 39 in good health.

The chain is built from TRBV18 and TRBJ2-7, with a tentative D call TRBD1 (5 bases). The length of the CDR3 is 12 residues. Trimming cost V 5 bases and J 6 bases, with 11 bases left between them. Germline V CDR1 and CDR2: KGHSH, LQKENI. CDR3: CASSLQGTEQYF. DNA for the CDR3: TGTGCCAGCTCATTGCAGGGTACCGAGCAGTACTTC.

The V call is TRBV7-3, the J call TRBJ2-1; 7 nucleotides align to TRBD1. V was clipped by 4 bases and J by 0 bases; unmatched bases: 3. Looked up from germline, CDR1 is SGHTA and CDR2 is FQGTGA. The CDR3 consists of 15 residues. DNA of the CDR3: TGTGCCAGCAGCTCAGGGGGAGTCTCCTACAATGAGCAGTTCTTC. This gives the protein CASSSGGVSYNEQFF.

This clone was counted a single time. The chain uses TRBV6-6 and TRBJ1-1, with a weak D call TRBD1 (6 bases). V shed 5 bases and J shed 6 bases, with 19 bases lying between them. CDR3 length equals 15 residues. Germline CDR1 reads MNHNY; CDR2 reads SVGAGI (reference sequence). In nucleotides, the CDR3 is TGTGCCAGCAGTACGCAGGGGCCGACGATCGCTGAAGCTTTCTTT. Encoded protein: CASSTQGPTIAEAFF.

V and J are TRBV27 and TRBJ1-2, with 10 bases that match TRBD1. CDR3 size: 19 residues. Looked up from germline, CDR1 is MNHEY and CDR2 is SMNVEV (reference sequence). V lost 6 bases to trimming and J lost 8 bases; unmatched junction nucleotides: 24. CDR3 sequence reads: CASSPLKIGTGDARRGYTF. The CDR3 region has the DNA TGTGCCAGCAGCCCACTCAAAATCGGGACAGGGGACGCCCGTCGCGGCTACACCTTC.

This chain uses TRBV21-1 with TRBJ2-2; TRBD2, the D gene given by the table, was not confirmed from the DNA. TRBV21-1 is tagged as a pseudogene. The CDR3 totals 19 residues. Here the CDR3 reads CASSSTSGRAGNNTGELFF. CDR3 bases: TGTGCCAGCAGCTCGACTAGCGGGAGGGCCGGGAATAACACCGGGGAGCTGTTTTTT.

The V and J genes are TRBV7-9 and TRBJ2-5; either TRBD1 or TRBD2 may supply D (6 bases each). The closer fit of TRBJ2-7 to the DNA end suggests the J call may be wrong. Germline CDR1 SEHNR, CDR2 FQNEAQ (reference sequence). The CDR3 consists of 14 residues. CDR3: CASSYLGGTYEQYF. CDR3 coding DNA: TGTGCCAGCAGCTACTTAGGGGGGACCTACGAGCAGTACTTC.

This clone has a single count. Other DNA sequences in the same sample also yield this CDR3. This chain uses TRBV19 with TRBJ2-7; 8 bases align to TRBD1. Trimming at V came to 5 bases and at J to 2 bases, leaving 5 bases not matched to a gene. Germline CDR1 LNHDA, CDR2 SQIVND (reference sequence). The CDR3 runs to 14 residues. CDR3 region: CASSAGTGAYEQYF. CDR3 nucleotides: TGTGCCAGTAGTGCCGGGACAGGAGCCTACGAGCAGTACTTC.

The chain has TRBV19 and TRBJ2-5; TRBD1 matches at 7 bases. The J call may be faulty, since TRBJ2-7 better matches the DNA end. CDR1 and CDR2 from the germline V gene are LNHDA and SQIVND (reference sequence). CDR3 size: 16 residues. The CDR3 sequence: CASSVRSGQRTYEQYF. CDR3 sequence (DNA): TGTGCCAGTAGTGTACGATCGGGACAGCGAACCTACGAGCAGTACTTC.

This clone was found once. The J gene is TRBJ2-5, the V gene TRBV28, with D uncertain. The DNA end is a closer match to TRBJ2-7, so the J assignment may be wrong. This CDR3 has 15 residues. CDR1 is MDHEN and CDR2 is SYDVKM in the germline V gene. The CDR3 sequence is CASSLPRSSSYEQYF. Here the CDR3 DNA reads TGTGCCAGCAGTTTACCACGTTCTTCCTCTTACGAGCAGTACTTC.

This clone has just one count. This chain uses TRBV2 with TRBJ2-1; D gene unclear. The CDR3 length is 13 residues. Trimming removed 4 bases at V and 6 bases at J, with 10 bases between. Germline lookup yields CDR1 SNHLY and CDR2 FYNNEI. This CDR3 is CASSVGRANEQFF. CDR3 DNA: TGTGCCAGCAGTGTGGGCCGGGCCAATGAGCAGTTCTTC.

This CDR3 is CASSQRPTGSYEQYF. In nucleotides, the CDR3 is TGTGCCAGCAGCCAAAGGCCGACTGGATCCTACGAGCAGTACTTC. The chain has TRBV27 and TRBJ2-7; D unclear. Trimming shortened V by 6 bases and J by 1 base, and 16 bases separated the two germline ends. The CDR3 sequence is 15 residues long. Germline lookup yields CDR1 MNHEY and CDR2 SMNVEV (reference sequence).

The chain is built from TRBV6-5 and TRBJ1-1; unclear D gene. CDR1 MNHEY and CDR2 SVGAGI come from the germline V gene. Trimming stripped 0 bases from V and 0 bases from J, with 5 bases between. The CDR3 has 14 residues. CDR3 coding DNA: TGTGCCAGCAGTTACTCTTTCGTGAACACTGAAGCTTTCTTT. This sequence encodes CASSYSFVNTEAFF.

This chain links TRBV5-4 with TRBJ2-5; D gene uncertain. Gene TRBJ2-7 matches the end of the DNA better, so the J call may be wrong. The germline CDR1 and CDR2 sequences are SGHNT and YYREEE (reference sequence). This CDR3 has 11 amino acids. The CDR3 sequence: CASSSTHEQYF. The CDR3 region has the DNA TGTGCCAGCAGCTCGACCCACGAGCAGTACTTC.

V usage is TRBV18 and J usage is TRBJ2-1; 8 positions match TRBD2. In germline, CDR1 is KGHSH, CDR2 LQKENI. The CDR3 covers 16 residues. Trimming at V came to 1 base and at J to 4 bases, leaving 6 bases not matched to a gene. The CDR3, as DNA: TGTGCCAGCTCACCACTTAGACGGGAGGGTTACAATGAGCAGTTCTTC. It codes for CASSPLRREGYNEQFF.

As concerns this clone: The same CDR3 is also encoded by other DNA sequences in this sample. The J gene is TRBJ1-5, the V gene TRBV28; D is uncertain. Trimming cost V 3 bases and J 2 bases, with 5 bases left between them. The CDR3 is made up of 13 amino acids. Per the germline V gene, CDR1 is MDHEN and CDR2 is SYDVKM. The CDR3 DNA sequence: TGTGCCAGCAGTTTCCAGGGCAATCAGCCCCAGCATTTT. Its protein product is CASSFQGNQPQHF.